The 30 T cell receptor beta chains below all came from one sample that was sequenced in a study of post-analysis software for immune sequencing data. Study outcomes and limitations: TRBV segments more frequent in patients than in controls numbered five and included TRBV5-6, TRBV5-1 and TRBV20-1.

Presence of unique molecular identifiers characterized the TCR beta cDNA libraries. TCRdb ran MiXCR on the PCR reads and lists one entry per CDR3 protein. The sample yields about 460,000 distinct CDR3 sequences, less than 45% seen once. No antigen is known for these receptors. Sequencing was performed on blood. These receptors were collected from a girl aged 5-17 years with multiple sclerosis.

The CDR3 nucleotides are TGTGCCAGCAGTTACCTGTTTCCTAACTATGGCTACACCTTC. Its translation is CASSYLFPNYGYTF. The genes are TRBV6-5 and TRBJ1-2; D is uncertain. This CDR3 contains 14 residues. CDR1 and CDR2 (germline): MNHEY, SVGAGI. Trimming cost V 2 bases and J 0 bases, with 7 bases left between them.

The table lists this clonotype with a few counts. The rearrangement uses TRBV7-2 and TRBJ2-1; D gene unclear. CDR1 SGHTA and CDR2 FQGNSA come from the germline V gene. This CDR3 region has 14 residues. V was clipped by 2 bases and J by 5 bases, with 10 bases between them. The CDR3 here is CASSLLVNNNEQFF. The CDR3 nucleotides read TGTGCCAGCAGCTTACTAGTGAATAACAATGAGCAGTTCTTC.

J is TRBJ2-1 and V is TRBV7-2, with D hard to call. V shed 5 bases and J shed 6 bases, with 11 bases lying between them. The CDR3 sequence is 13 residues long. Germline CDR1 reads SGHTA; CDR2 reads FQGNSA. As DNA, the CDR3 is TGTGCCAGCAGCCCTGGACCCCTCAATGAGCAGTTCTTC. Its translation: CASSPGPLNEQFF.

This CDR3 is CASSHQGQGASGQPQHF. Written as DNA, the CDR3 is TGTGCCAGCAGTCACCAGGGACAGGGGGCGTCTGGTCAGCCCCAGCATTTT. This rearrangement joins TRBV6-6 to TRBJ1-5, with 12 positions matching TRBD1. The CDR3 loop spans 17 amino acids. The J segment lost 6 bases and the V segment lost 5 bases, leaving 11 bases of the junction unmatched. CDR1 and CDR2 (germline): MNHNY, SVGAGI (reference sequence).

This clonotype occurred a few times. V usage is TRBV12-3 or TRBV12-4 and J usage is TRBJ2-7; D is perhaps TRBD2 (5 bases). Deletions cut 5 bases from V and 2 bases from J, with 13 bases between. The CDR3 has 14 amino acids. CDR3 nucleotides: TGTGCCAGCAGTGATGGCGGACTTACCTACGAGCAGTACTTC. Translating gives CASSDGGLTYEQYF.

The chain is built from TRBV19 and TRBJ2-2; the D is unclear. Germline lookup yields CDR1 LNHDA and CDR2 SQIVND (reference sequence). The CDR3 has 11 amino acids. V was shortened by 7 bases and J by 6 bases, with 6 bases between the two germline ends. CDR3 nucleotide sequence: TGTGCCAGTACCAGCCCCGGGGAGCTGTTTTTT. This sequence encodes CASTSPGELFF.

This clonotype was seen a few times. The genes are TRBV5-1 and TRBJ2-1; no reliable D call. V gave up 5 bases and J gave up 2 bases, with 11 bases separating them. Germline loops: CDR1 SGHRS, CDR2 YFSETQ. The CDR3 covers 14 residues. In DNA, the CDR3 is TGCGCCAGCAGTCTGGAGCAGACCTACAATGAGCAGTTCTTC. Translating gives CASSLEQTYNEQFF.

This clonotype turned up a few times. The V call is TRBV29-1, the J call TRBJ1-2; D gene ambiguous. Trimming stripped 4 bases from V and 7 bases from J, with 7 bases between. The CDR3 spans 10 residues. Germline V gene sequence: CDR1 SQVTM, CDR2 ANQGSEA. CDR3 residues: CSVASPGYTF. The DNA for the CDR3 is TGCAGCGTTGCCAGCCCTGGCTACACCTTC.

This clonotype was observed a few times. V gene TRBV29-1 combines with J gene TRBJ2-7, with TRBD2 matching over 11 bases. V shed 7 bases and J 1 base; nucleotides not matched to a gene: 3. The CDR3 has 13 residues. In germline, CDR1 is SQVTM, CDR2 ANQGSEA. CDR3 amino acids: CSGRLAGSYEQYF. The CDR3 bases are TGCAGCGGACGACTAGCGGGGTCCTACGAGCAGTACTTC.

This clonotype has more than one count but fewer than ten. This rearrangement joins TRBV4-2 to TRBJ2-2; no reliable D call. The germline V gene has CDR1 LGHNA and CDR2 YNFKEQ. This CDR3 region has 15 residues. V shed 3 bases and J shed 2 bases, with 10 bases lying between them. CDR3 DNA: TGTGCCAGCAGCCAGATGGCTGGCAACACCGGGGAGCTGTTTTTT. This gives the protein CASSQMAGNTGELFF.

This chain links TRBV5-1 with TRBJ2-4; 7 nucleotides line up with TRBD1. The J call may not be correct, given that the DNA end is closer to TRBJ2-7. CDR3 size: 17 residues. Per the germline V gene, CDR1 is SGHRS and CDR2 is YFSETQ. The CDR3 protein is CASSSALQGTYNYEQYF. The CDR3 nucleotides are TGCGCCAGCAGCTCGGCCCTACAGGGGACCTACAACTACGAGCAGTACTTC.

In this sample, this clonotype turned up a few times. This chain uses TRBV6-6 with TRBJ2-1; D remains unclear. CDR1 is MNHNY, CDR2 SVGAGI, per germline (reference sequence). The CDR3 extends over 12 amino acids. The V end was cut by 2 bases, the J end by 4 bases, with 3 bases between. The CDR3 sequence is CASSYVYNEQFF. The CDR3 bases are TGTGCCAGCAGTTACGTGTACAATGAGCAGTTCTTC.

A single count supports this clonotype. The chain links TRBV20-1 to TRBJ2-7; 8 bases map to TRBD2. TRBJ2-5 matches the DNA end more closely, so the J call is doubtful. The CDR3 spans 15 residues. Germline CDR1 DFQATT, CDR2 SNEGSKA (reference sequence). CDR3 DNA sequence: TGCAGTGCTCAAGAGGGGACTAGGGTAGGAGAGACCCAGTACTTC. Its translation: CSAQEGTRVGETQYF.

This clonotype appeared a few times. The rearrangement links TRBV15 to TRBJ2-1; 9 positions agree with TRBD1. The CDR3 runs 16 residues. Germline assignment: CDR1 LNHNV and CDR2 YYDKDF (reference sequence). V was clipped by 0 bases and J by 8 bases; unmatched bases: 8. DNA of the CDR3: TGTGCCACCAGCAGAGATGGTACAGGGGGCTTCGATGAGCAGTTCTTC. This encodes CATSRDGTGGFDEQFF.

The chain recombines TRBV29-1 with TRBJ1-1, with unresolved D. The V and J ends lost 3 bases and 5 bases respectively, with 10 bases between them. The CDR3 sequence is 12 residues long. Germline CDR1 is SQVTM and CDR2 is ANQGSEA. The CDR3 region has the DNA TGCAGCGTTGAGTCCGAGGAGACTGAAGCTTTCTTT. Translated, it gives CSVESEETEAFF.

This clonotype was found a few times. V usage is TRBV3-1 and J usage is TRBJ2-1; tentative D call: TRBD2 (6 bases). Germline V CDR1 and CDR2: LGHDT, YNNKEL (reference sequence). This CDR3 has 16 residues. Between the trimmed V and J ends, which lost 1 base and 4 bases, there was a span of 14 bases. The CDR3 spells CASSQAAGRTYNEQFF. The CDR3 region has the DNA TGTGCCAGCAGCCAAGCGGCGGGACGGACTTACAATGAGCAGTTCTTC.

This clonotype was seen a handful of times. This chain joins TRBV28 and TRBJ2-1, with 8 bases fitting TRBD1. The CDR3 is 18 amino acids. CDR1 and CDR2 from the germline V gene are MDHEN and SYDVKM. Germline trimming cut 6 bases from V and 1 base from J; bases unmatched to any gene: 14. For the CDR3, the DNA is TGTGCCAGCAGCCACCCCTTTGTAGACAGGGGATCCTACAATGAGCAGTTCTTC. This gives the protein CASSHPFVDRGSYNEQFF.

The J gene is TRBJ1-4, the V gene TRBV6-6, with a possible D match to TRBD1 (6 bases). The CDR3 has 15 residues. Trimming left V 4 bases short and J 7 bases short, with 16 bases between. Germline V gives CDR1 MNHNY, CDR2 SVGAGI (reference sequence). In DNA form, the CDR3 reads TGTGCCAGCAGTTCCGGGGGGGCGGGCGGTGAAAAACTGTTTTTT. Its protein product is CASSSGGAGGEKLFF.

This rearrangement joins TRBV6-1 to TRBJ2-7, with D unclear. Trimming pared 1 base from V and 0 bases from J, leaving 13 bases between. Germline V CDR1 and CDR2: MNHNS, SASEGT. CDR3 length: 16 amino acids. Here the CDR3 DNA reads TGTGCCAGCAGTGAAGAAATAACGGAGAGCTCCTACGAGCAGTACTTC. Its protein product is CASSEEITESSYEQYF.

V and J are TRBV6-5 and TRBJ1-1; D unclear. CDR3 length: 13 residues. Trimming removed 2 bases at V and 1 base at J, with 5 bases between. CDR1 and CDR2 from the germline V gene are MNHEY and SVGAGI. The CDR3 nucleotides read TGTGCCAGCAGTTACGACCCGAACACTGAAGCTTTCTTT. This sequence encodes CASSYDPNTEAFF.

A word on this clonotype: A much larger clone sits a single nucleotide away, making a read error possible. The J gene is TRBJ1-2, the V gene TRBV28; possible D gene TRBD1, 5 bases. This CDR3 has 16 amino acids. Germline V lookup: CDR1 MDHEN, CDR2 SYDVKM. V was clipped by 2 bases and J by 6 bases, with 19 bases between them. The CDR3 is CASSLGSIGGGHGYTF. The CDR3 bases are TGTGCCAGCAGTTTAGGAAGCATCGGGGGAGGGCATGGCTACACCTTC.

This clonotype showed up just a few times. J is TRBJ2-4 and V is TRBV27, with unresolved D. CDR1 is MNHEY, CDR2 SMNVEV, per germline (reference sequence). The CDR3 length is 12 residues. V gave up 6 bases and J gave up 1 base, with 4 bases separating them. The CDR3 protein is CASRGAKNIQYF. The CDR3 DNA sequence: TGTGCCAGCAGGGGGGCCAAAAACATTCAGTACTTC.

The chain carries TRBV4-1 and TRBJ2-1, with 12 bases fitting TRBD2. V shed 4 bases, J shed 6 bases, and the junction held 4 bases outside the gene matches. Germline V CDR1 and CDR2: MGHRA, YSYEKL. The CDR3 runs 15 residues. CDR3 residues: CASSPTSGSFNEQFF. The CDR3 nucleotides are TGCGCCAGCAGCCCGACTAGCGGGAGCTTCAATGAGCAGTTCTTC.

The chain is built from TRBV15 and TRBJ1-1; no clear D gene. Germline lookup yields CDR1 LNHNV and CDR2 YYDKDF (reference sequence). Trimming removed 5 bases at V and 1 base at J, with 14 bases between. The CDR3 runs to 15 residues. The CDR3 loop reads CATSGGPDKNTEAFF. CDR3 DNA sequence: TGTGCCACCAGCGGAGGACCGGATAAGAACACTGAAGCTTTCTTT.

This clonotype is a singleton in its sample. A read error may produce the germline difference seen at one junction end. V is TRBV29-1 and J is TRBJ2-4; the match to TRBD2 covers 13 bases. CDR3 length equals 19 residues. Germline V gene sequence: CDR1 SQVTM, CDR2 ANQGSEA. The CDR3: CGVEARGLAGTIAKNIQYF. The CDR3 coding sequence is TGCGGCGTTGAAGCTCGGGGACTAGCGGGGACCATAGCCAAAAACATTCAGTACTTC.

V gene TRBV10-2 combines with J gene TRBJ2-3, with 10 bases fitting TRBD2. The CDR3 sequence is 16 residues long. Germline CDR1 WSHSY, CDR2 SAAADI. With V trimmed by 5 bases and J by 5 bases, 10 bases remained unmatched. CDR3 amino acids: CASSFESGRAGDTQYF. For the CDR3, the DNA is TGCGCCAGCAGTTTCGAAAGCGGGAGGGCAGGAGATACGCAGTATTTT.

This clonotype turned up a few times. V and J are TRBV29-1 and TRBJ2-7, with 7 bases identical to TRBD1. Per germline, CDR1 SQVTM and CDR2 ANQGSEA. With 6 bases clipped from V and 1 base from J, the junction kept 9 bases outside the gene matches. CDR3 length: 14 residues. This CDR3 is CSVDPTGFSYEQYF. The CDR3 DNA reads as TGCAGCGTCGACCCGACAGGGTTTTCCTACGAGCAGTACTTC.

Of note for this clonotype: Germline is not matched at one junction end, which may reflect a read error. V gene TRBV6-4 combines with J gene TRBJ2-1, with D possibly matching TRBD2 (6 bases). CDR3 length equals 16 residues. The germline gives CDR1 MRHNA, CDR2 SNTAGT. The CDR3 sequence: CASSVLGTASYNEQFF. For the CDR3, the DNA is TGTGCCAGCAGTGTTCTAGGGACTGCATCCTACAATGAGCAGTTTTTC.

This clonotype was recorded a few times. J is TRBJ2-3 and V is TRBV6-4, with 9 bases that match TRBD2. The CDR3 is 16 residues long. CDR1 is MRHNA, CDR2 SNTAGT, per germline. V lost 0 bases to trimming and J lost 6 bases; unmatched junction nucleotides: 7. The DNA of the CDR3 is TGTGCCAGCAGTGACTCCTGGCGGGAGGGCCGGGATACGCAGTATTTT. It encodes CASSDSWREGRDTQYF.

This clonotype occurred a few times. This chain joins TRBV20-1 and TRBJ2-7, with D perhaps TRBD1 or TRBD2 (6 bases each). The CDR3 totals 14 residues. Germline CDR1 reads DFQATT; CDR2 reads SNEGSKA (reference sequence). The V end lost 6 bases, the J end lost 2 bases, and 17 bases lay between the germline ends. The CDR3 DNA reads TGCAGTGCCAGGGAGGCTTCAGGGGCCTACGAGCAGTACTTC. Translating it yields CSAREASGAYEQYF.